The rows below give T cell receptor beta chains drawn from one sample of a study of STAT5B mutations in CD4+ large granular lymphocyte leukemia. Generated by immunoSEQ multiplex PCR, the TCRdb table keeps only in-frame clones and is missing some. The sample lists about 20,000 clones; about 79% were seen once. The sample was CD4+ T cells from blood buffy coats. The receptors originated from a human donor in good health. Each CDR3 is given with its conserved first and last residue. Each record gives: clone size, V gene, J gene, D gene, CDR3 DNA, CDR3 protein. A D gene is named only where the DNA matches it firmly. The size field is filled for only some rows; it gives once, few, many or a size class.

size: NA
V: TRBV9
J: TRBJ1-1
D: NA
DNA: TGTGCCAGCAGCGCCCGAGGACAGATGAACACTGAAGCTTTCTTT
CDR3: CASSARGQMNTEAFF

size: NA
V: TRBV6-1
J: TRBJ1-2
D: NA
DNA: TGTGCCAGCAGTCCTGACCAGGGGCGTTACTATGGCTACACCTTC
CDR3: CASSPDQGRYYGYTF

size: once
V: TRBV4-2
J: TRBJ2-2
D: NA
DNA: TGTGCCAGCAGCCAAGATATGTCGGTAGGGTACCCCGCGAACACCGGGGAGCTGTTTTTT
CDR3: CASSQDMSVGYPANTGELFF

size: NA
V: TRBV6-5
J: TRBJ1-1
D: NA
DNA: TGTGCCAGCAGTTACTCGAAGTCTTCGCATGAAGCTTTCTTT
CDR3: CASSYSKSSHEAFF

size: once
V: TRBV7-8
J: TRBJ2-1
D: NA
DNA: TGTGCCAGCAGCTCTGGCGGGGATGAGCAGTTCTTC
CDR3: CASSSGGDEQFF

size: NA
V: TRBV5-1
J: TRBJ2-7
D: TRBD2
DNA: TGCGCCAGCAGCTACTTAGCGGGATACGCCTACGAGCAGTACTTC
CDR3: CASSYLAGYAYEQYF

size: NA
V: TRBV7-8
J: TRBJ2-1
D: NA
DNA: TGTGCCAGCAGCCCAAGATACAATGAGCAGTTCTTC
CDR3: CASSPRYNEQFF

size: NA
V: TRBV23-1
J: TRBJ2-7
D: NA
DNA: TGCGCCAGCAGTCTCCCGCCAGGGGTCGCCAACGAGCAGTACTTC
CDR3: CASSLPPGVANEQYF

size: NA
V: TRBV5-1
J: TRBJ2-3
D: TRBD2
DNA: TGCGCCAGCAGCTGGCAGCGGGGGAGCACAGATACGCAGTATTTT
CDR3: CASSWQRGSTDTQYF

size: once
V: TRBV28
J: TRBJ1-1
D: NA
DNA: TGTGCCAGCAGTTTTCCCTGGGCCACTGAAGCTTTCTTT
CDR3: CASSFPWATEAFF

size: NA
V: TRBV5-4
J: TRBJ2-5
D: TRBD2
DNA: TGTGCCAGCAGCTTGGATGCGGGGAGGGAGCAGTACTTC
CDR3: CASSLDAGREQYF

size: NA
V: TRBV15
J: TRBJ1-5
D: NA
DNA: TGTGCCACCAGCAGATCTGTGGGTAGGCAGGGGCGGCAGCCCCAGCATTTT
CDR3: CATSRSVGRQGRQPQHF

size: few
V: TRBV4-1
J: TRBJ1-1
D: NA
DNA: TGCGCCAGCAGCCAAGATGCGGGGGCAAACACTGAAGCTTTCTTT
CDR3: CASSQDAGANTEAFF

size: NA
V: TRBV10-3
J: TRBJ1-2
D: TRBD1
DNA: TGTGCCATCAGTGAGCCGGGACAGGGGTTCTATGGCTACACCTTC
CDR3: CAISEPGQGFYGYTF

size: NA
V: TRBV28
J: TRBJ1-5
D: TRBD1
DNA: TGTGCCAGCAATCCCCGACAGGGTGGCAATCAGCCCCAGCATTTT
CDR3: CASNPRQGGNQPQHF

size: NA
V: TRBV2
J: TRBJ2-1
D: TRBD2
DNA: TGTGCCAGCAGCGCGGGGGTTCGCAATGAGCAGTTCTTC
CDR3: CASSAGVRNEQFF

size: NA
V: TRBV23-1
J: TRBJ2-5
D: NA
DNA: TGCGCCAGCAGTCAAATCCCCCCCGGTGTGGGGTTGAGAGAGACCCAGTACTTC
CDR3: CASSQIPPGVGLRETQYF

size: NA
V: TRBV5-4
J: TRBJ2-4
D: TRBD1
DNA: TGTGCCAGCAGCTATCCTCACGGGACAGGGGGCAAAAACATTCAGTACTTC
CDR3: CASSYPHGTGGKNIQYF

size: NA
V: TRBV11-3
J: TRBJ1-1
D: TRBD1
DNA: TGTGCCAGCAGCTTAGATGTAGACAGGGAGGGAACTGAAGCTTTCTTT
CDR3: CASSLDVDREGTEAFF

size: NA
V: TRBV6-5
J: TRBJ2-7
D: NA
DNA: TGTGCCAGCAGTTACTCGAAACTAGCCGGGGGCGAGCAGTACTTC
CDR3: CASSYSKLAGGEQYF

size: NA
V: TRBV20-1
J: TRBJ1-2
D: NA
DNA: TGCAGTGTTACAGCTAACTATGGCTACACCTTC
CDR3: CSVTANYGYTF

size: NA
V: TRBV7-2
J: TRBJ2-5
D: NA
DNA: TGTGCCAGCAGCCCCAGTCGGGCAGCTGAGACCCAGTACTTC
CDR3: CASSPSRAAETQYF

size: NA
V: TRBV5-1
J: TRBJ1-2
D: NA
DNA: TGCGCCAGCAGCTTGACGGGGGAGATGAGCTACACCTTC
CDR3: CASSLTGEMSYTF

size: NA
V: TRBV5-4
J: TRBJ2-5
D: TRBD2
DNA: TGTGCCAGCAGCTTGGGGATGGCGGGGGGGCAGGAGACCCAGTACTTC
CDR3: CASSLGMAGGQETQYF

size: NA
V: TRBV18
J: TRBJ2-7
D: NA
DNA: TGTGCCAGCTCCCGAGAGGCCGAGCAGTACTTC
CDR3: CASSREAEQYF

size: NA
V: TRBV11-3
J: TRBJ2-2
D: NA
DNA: TGTGCCAGCAGCTCGAGTAGCCCTAATGGGGAGCTGTTTTTT
CDR3: CASSSSSPNGELFF

size: NA
V: TRBV5-4
J: TRBJ2-3
D: NA
DNA: TGTGCCAGCAGCCCGCGGGGCAGAATCACAGATACGCAGTATTTT
CDR3: CASSPRGRITDTQYF

size: NA
V: TRBV9
J: TRBJ1-2
D: NA
DNA: TGTGCCAGCAGCGTAGCTATGGGACCTCCTAACTATGGCTACACCTTC
CDR3: CASSVAMGPPNYGYTF

size: NA
V: TRBV30
J: TRBJ2-5
D: TRBD1
DNA: TGTGCCTGGAGTGGTAACAGGGGGGAAGAAGAGACCCAGTACTTC
CDR3: CAWSGNRGEEETQYF

size: NA
V: TRBV7-9
J: TRBJ2-1
D: TRBD2
DNA: TGTGCCAGCAACTTGCTAGCGGGTGGCCATGAGCAGTTCTTC
CDR3: CASNLLAGGHEQFF

size: NA
V: TRBV7-2
J: TRBJ2-7
D: NA
DNA: TGTGCCAGCAGCTTAGGTCTCGAGCAGTACTTC
CDR3: CASSLGLEQYF

size: NA
V: TRBV27
J: TRBJ1-2
D: NA
DNA: TGTGCCAGCAGTTTTCTATCCCCTACAGGTAACAGCTATGGCTACACCTTC
CDR3: CASSFLSPTGNSYGYTF

size: once
V: TRBV28
J: TRBJ2-2
D: TRBD1
DNA: TGTGCCAGCAGCGCCCCGACAGGGGACTCCGGGGAGCTGTTTTTT
CDR3: CASSAPTGDSGELFF